This T cell receptor beta chain was profiled in a study of blood T cell repertoires in COVID-19. This table comes from immunoSEQ multiplex PCR, and its TCRdb copy is limited to in-frame clones, with some not included. The sample gives about 200,000 clones, roughly 90% of which show up once; approximately 1.5% is in the top ten. CDR3 length equals 12 residues. Trimming pared 4 bases from V and 5 bases from J, leaving 9 bases between. Germline values: CDR1 SGHDT, CDR2 YYEEEE. The TCR comes from a man younger than 35 with active or convalescent COVID-19. The chain has TRBV5-6 and TRBJ1-1; D might be TRBD1 (6 bases). The sample was peripheral blood. The CDR3 DNA reads as TGTGCCAGCAGCAATCAGGGGACTGAAGCTTTCTTT. It translates to CASSNQGTEAFF.